Given below is one TCR beta chain in context. Other DNA sequences in the same sample also yield this CDR3. Seattle patients were enrolled while actively infected and followed longitudinally. This record comes from a study of blood T cell repertoires in COVID-19. In the original analysis: From reference gene primer amplification, estimates of nucleated cell counts were derived. TCRdb's copy holds only in-frame clones and misses some; the assay was immunoSEQ multiplex PCR. For V, J and clone size, that table is used; D and trimming come from the DNA. Of approximately 150,000 clones listed, approximately 85% were seen once; the top ten hold approximately 2.6%. Sequencing used peripheral blood. This clonotype was obtained from a woman aged 80 or over with COVID-19, enrolled during active disease.

Written as DNA, the CDR3 is TGCGCCAGCAGCTTGGCTGTAGCGGGGGAGCAGTACTTC. This gives the protein CASSLAVAGEQYF. V and J are TRBV5-1 and TRBJ2-7; 8 nucleotides match TRBD2. The ends lost 0 bases at V and 7 bases at J; junction bases unmatched: 3. The CDR3 is 13 residues long. Germline CDR1 is SGHRS and CDR2 is YFSETQ.